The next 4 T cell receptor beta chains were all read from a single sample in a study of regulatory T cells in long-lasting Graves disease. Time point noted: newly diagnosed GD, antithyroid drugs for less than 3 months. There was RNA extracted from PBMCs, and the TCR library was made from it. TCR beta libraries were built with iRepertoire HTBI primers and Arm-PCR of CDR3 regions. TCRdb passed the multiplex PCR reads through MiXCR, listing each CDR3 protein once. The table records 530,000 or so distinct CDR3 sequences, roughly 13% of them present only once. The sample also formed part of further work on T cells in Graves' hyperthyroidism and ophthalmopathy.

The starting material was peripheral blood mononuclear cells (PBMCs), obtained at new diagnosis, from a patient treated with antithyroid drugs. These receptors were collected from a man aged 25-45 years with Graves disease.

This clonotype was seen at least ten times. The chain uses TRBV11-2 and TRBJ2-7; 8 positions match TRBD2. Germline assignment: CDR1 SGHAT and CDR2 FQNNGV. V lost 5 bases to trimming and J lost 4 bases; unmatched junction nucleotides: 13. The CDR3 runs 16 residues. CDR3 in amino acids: CASSPHTQGLGYEQYF. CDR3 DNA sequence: TGTGCCAGCAGCCCCCATACCCAGGGACTAGGTTACGAGCAGTACTTC.

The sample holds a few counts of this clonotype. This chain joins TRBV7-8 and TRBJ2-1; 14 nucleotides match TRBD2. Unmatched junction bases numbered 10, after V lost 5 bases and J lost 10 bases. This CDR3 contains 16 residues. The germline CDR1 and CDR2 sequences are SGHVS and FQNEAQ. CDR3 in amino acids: CASSTLRGLAGEEQFF. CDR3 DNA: TGTGCCAGCAGCACCCTTAGGGGACTAGCGGGAGAGGAGCAGTTCTTC.

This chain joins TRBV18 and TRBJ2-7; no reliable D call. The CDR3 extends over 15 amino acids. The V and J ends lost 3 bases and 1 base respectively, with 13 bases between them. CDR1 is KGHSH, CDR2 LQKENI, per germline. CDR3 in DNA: TGTGCCAGCTCACCCGGTAGAGCTCGGTCCTACGAGCAGTACTTC. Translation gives CASSPGRARSYEQYF. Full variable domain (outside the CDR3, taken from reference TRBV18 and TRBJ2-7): NAGVMQNPRHLVRRRGQEARLRCSPMKGHSHVYWYRQLPEEGLKFMVYLQKENIIDESGMPKERFSAEFPKEGPSILRIQQVVRGDSAAYFCASSPGRARSYEQYFGPGTRLTVT.

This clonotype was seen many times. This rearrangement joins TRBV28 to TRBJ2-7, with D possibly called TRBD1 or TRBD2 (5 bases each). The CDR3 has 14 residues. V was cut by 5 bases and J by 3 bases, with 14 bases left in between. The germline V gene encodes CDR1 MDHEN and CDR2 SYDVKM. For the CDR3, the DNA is TGTGCCAGCAGTGGAGGTCGACAGATCTACGAGCAGTACTTC. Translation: CASSGGRQIYEQYF.